This T cell receptor (beta chain) was recorded in a study of T-cell reconstitution after alpha-beta-depleted transplantation in children. Library preparation (for TCRbeta) was performed with unique molecular identifiers. TCRdb re-called the PCR reads with MiXCR, one entry per CDR3 protein. The sample includes fewer than 250,000 distinct CDR3 sequences, roughly 8% of them seen just once. In its sample, this clonotype was seen many times. The source of this sequence is a male patient younger than 18 who had a stem cell transplant for acute lymphoblastic leukemia, so the T cells may come from the graft donor. Sequenced material: PBMCs, mostly from graft donor cells, taken 180 days after TCRalphabeta/CD19-depleted stem cell transplant.

The CDR3 DNA reads TGTGCCATCAGTGAAACTGCCGGGACAGGGGTCCCGACCCAGTACTTC. Protein sequence: CAISETAGTGVPTQYF. This chain links TRBV10-3 with TRBJ2-5; 10 bases are shared with TRBD1. V dropped 3 bases and J dropped 7; count of bases not matched to a gene: 11. The CDR3 has 16 amino acids. Germline loops: CDR1 ENHRY, CDR2 SYGVKD.